This T cell receptor beta chain was recovered during a study of T-cell memory formation after mild COVID-19. Study-level background: Clustering of TCRs was largely donor specific. General study results and limits: Pre-infection memory showed some responding clones, and this suggested that cross-reactive memory joined. Day 15 to 85 contracting clones showed balanced CD4/CD8; day 15 to 37 expanders favored CD4+.

This CDR3 has 15 residues. The V and J ends lost 5 bases and 0 bases respectively, with 12 bases between them. The germline V gene has CDR1 LGHDT and CDR2 YNNKEL (reference sequence). Notes on this clonotype: Its antigen is still unknown.

One entry per CDR3 protein results from TCRdb running MiXCR on the 5' RACE reads. The data show approximately 570,000 distinct CDR3 sequences, around 17% seen once. The V and J genes are TRBV3-1 and TRBJ2-3; a weak D match, TRBD2 (5 bases). This clonotype originated in an adult woman who had mild COVID-19 (a few samples of this study predate the infection). Cell type and time point are not known. The specimen sequenced was PBMCs or a T cell subset sorted from them (not recorded which). CDR3 nucleotides: TGTGCCAGCAGCGGGTCGGGGTCTAGCACAGATACGCAGTATTTT. Amino acids: CASSGSGSSTDTQYF.